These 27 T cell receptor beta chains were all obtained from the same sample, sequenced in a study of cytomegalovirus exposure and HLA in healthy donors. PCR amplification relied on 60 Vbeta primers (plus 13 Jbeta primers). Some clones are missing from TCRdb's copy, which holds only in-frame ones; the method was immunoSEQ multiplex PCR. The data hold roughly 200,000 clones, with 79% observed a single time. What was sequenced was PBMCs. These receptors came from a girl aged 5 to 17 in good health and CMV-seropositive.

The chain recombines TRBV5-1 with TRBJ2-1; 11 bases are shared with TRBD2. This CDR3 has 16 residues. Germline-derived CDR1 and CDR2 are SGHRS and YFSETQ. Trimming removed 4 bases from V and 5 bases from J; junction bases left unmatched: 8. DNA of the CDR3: TGCGCCAGCAGCCCCGGGACTAGCGGCAACCACAATGAGCAGTTCTTC. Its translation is CASSPGTSGNHNEQFF.

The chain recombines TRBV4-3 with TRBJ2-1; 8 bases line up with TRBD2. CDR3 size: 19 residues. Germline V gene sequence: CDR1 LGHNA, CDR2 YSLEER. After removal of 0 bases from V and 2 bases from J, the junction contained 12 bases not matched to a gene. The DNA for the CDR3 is TGCGCCAGCAGCCAAGATTTCCCCAAAACTAGCGGCCCCTACAATGAGCAGTTCTTC. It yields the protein CASSQDFPKTSGPYNEQFF.

The CDR3 DNA is TGCGCCAGCAGAGGGACAGGGTCGGACACTGAAGCTTTCTTT. Protein product: CASRGTGSDTEAFF. The chain uses TRBV10-2 and TRBJ1-1, with 9 bases that match TRBD1. Germline V gene sequence: CDR1 WSHSY, CDR2 SAAADI. Losses at the gene ends were 6 bases for V and 3 bases for J; bases not matched to a gene: 5. This CDR3 is built from 14 residues.

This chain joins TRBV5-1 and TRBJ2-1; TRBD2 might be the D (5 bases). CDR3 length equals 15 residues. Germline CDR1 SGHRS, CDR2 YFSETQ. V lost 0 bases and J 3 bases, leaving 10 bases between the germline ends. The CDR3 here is CASSLAGEIYNEQFF. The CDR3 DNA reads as TGCGCCAGCAGCTTGGCCGGGGAAATCTACAATGAGCAGTTCTTC.

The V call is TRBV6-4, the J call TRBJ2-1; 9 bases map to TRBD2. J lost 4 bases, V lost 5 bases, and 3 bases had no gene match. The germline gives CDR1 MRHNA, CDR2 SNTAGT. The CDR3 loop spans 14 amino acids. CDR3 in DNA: TGTGCCAGCAGTCCTAGCGGGGAGTACAATGAGCAGTTCTTC. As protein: CASSPSGEYNEQFF.

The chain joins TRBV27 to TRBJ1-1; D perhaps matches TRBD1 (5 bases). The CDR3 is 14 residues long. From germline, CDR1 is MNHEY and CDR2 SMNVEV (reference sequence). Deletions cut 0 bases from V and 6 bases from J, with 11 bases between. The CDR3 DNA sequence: TGTGCCAGCAGTTTATCGGGACTTTACGCTGAAGCTTTCTTT. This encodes CASSLSGLYAEAFF.

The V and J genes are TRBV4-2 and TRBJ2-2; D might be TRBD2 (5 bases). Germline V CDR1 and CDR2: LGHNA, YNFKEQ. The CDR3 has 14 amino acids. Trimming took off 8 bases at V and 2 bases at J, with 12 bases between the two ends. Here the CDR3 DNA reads TGTGCCAGCCTACCGAGCGGAAACACCGGGGAGCTGTTTTTT. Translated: CASLPSGNTGELFF.

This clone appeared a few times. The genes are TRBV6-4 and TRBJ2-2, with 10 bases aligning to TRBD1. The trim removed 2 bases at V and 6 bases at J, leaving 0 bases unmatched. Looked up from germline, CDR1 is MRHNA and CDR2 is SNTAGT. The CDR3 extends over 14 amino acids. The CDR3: CASSDGQGAGELFF. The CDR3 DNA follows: TGTGCCAGCAGTGACGGACAGGGGGCCGGGGAGCTGTTTTTT.

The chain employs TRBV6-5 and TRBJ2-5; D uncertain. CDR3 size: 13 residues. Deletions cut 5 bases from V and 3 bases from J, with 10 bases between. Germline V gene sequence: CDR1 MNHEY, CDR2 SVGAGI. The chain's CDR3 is CASSHTVKETQYF. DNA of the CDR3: TGTGCCAGCAGTCATACAGTCAAAGAGACCCAGTACTTC.

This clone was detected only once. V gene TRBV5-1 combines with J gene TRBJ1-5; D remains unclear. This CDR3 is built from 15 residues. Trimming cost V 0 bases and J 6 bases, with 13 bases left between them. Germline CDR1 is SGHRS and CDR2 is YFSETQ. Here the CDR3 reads CASSLVTGVGQPQHF. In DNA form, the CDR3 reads TGCGCCAGCAGCTTGGTAACCGGAGTAGGTCAGCCCCAGCATTTT.

CDR3 residues: CASSLLASEDQETQYF. The CDR3 DNA reads TGTGCCAGCAGCTTACTAGCCTCCGAAGACCAAGAGACCCAGTACTTC. V gene TRBV5-6 combines with J gene TRBJ2-5; TRBD2 might be the D (6 bases). The CDR3 is made up of 16 amino acids. V was pared by 2 bases and J by 0 bases, with 14 bases between. Per germline, CDR1 SGHDT and CDR2 YYEEEE.

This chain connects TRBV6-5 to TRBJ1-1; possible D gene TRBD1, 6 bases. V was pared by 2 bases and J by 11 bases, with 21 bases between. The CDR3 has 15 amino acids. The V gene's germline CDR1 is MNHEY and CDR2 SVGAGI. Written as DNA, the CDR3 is TGTGCCAGCAGTTACACGAGGACAGCTAGGGAGAGGGCTTTCTTT. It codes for CASSYTRTARERAFF.

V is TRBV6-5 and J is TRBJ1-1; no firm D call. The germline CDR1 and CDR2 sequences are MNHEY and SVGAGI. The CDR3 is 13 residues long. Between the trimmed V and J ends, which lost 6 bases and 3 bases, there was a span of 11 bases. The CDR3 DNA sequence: TGTGCCAGCAGCCCCAGGTTGGACACTGAAGCTTTCTTT. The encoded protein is CASSPRLDTEAFF.

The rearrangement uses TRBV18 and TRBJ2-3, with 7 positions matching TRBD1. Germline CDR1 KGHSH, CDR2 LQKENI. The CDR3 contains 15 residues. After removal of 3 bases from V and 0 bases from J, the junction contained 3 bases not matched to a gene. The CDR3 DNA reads TGTGCCAGCTCACCGGGACAGCGTAGCACAGATACGCAGTATTTT. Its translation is CASSPGQRSTDTQYF. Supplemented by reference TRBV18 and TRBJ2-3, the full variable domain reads NAGVMQNPRHLVRRRGQEARLRCSPMKGHSHVYWYRQLPEEGLKFMVYLQKENIIDESGMPKERFSAEFPKEGPSILRIQQVVRGDSAAYFCASSPGQRSTDTQYFGPGTRLTVL.

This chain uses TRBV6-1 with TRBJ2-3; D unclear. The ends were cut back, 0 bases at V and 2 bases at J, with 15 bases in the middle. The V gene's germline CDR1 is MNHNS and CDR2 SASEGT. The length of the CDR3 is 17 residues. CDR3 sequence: CASSEAGSALYTDTQYF. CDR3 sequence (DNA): TGTGCCAGCAGTGAAGCTGGCAGCGCCTTATACACAGATACGCAGTATTTT.

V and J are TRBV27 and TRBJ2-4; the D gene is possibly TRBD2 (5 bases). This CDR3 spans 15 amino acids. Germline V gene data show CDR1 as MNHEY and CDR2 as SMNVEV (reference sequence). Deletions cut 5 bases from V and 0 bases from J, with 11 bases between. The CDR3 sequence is CASSPGLLAKNIQYF. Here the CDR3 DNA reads TGTGCCAGCAGTCCTGGACTGCTAGCCAAAAACATTCAGTACTTC.

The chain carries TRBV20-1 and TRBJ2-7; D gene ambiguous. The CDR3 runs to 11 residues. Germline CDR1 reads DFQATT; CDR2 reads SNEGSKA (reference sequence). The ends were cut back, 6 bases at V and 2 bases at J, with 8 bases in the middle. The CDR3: CSAESPYEQYF. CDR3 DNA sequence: TGCAGTGCGGAGAGTCCCTACGAGCAGTACTTC.

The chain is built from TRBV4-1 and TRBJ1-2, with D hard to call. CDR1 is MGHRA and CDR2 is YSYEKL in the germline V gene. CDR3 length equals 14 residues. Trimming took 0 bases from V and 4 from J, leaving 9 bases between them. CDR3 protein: CASSQDGLVYGYTF. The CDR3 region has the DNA TGCGCCAGCAGCCAAGATGGCCTAGTCTATGGCTACACCTTC.

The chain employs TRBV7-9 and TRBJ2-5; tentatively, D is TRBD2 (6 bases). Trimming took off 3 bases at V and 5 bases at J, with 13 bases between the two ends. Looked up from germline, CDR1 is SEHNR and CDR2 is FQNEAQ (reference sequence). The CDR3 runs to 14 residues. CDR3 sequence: CASSFTRGRETQYF. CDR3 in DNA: TGTGCCAGCAGCTTCACTCGGGGGAGGGAGACCCAGTACTTC.

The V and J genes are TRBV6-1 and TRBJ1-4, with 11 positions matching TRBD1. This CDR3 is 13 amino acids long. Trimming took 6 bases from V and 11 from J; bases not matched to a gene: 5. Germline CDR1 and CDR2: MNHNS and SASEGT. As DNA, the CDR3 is TGTGCCAGCAGAGGGACAGGGGGTCGGAAACTGTTTTTT. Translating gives CASRGTGGRKLFF.

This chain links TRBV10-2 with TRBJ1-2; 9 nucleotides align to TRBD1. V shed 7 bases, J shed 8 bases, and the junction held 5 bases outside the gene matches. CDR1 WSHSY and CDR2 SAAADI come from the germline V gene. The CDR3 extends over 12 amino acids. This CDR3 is CASTPTGGGYTF. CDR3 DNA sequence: TGCGCCAGCACCCCGACAGGGGGAGGCTACACCTTC.

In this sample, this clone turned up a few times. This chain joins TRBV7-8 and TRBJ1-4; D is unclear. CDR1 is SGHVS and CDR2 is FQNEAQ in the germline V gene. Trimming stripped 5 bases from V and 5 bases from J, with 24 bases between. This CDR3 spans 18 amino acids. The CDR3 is CASSPKRFGSGINEKLFF. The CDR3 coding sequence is TGTGCCAGCAGCCCGAAGAGGTTTGGGTCCGGTATCAATGAAAAACTGTTTTTT. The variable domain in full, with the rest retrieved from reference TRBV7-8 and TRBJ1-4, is GAGVSQSPRYKVAKRGQDVALRCDPISGHVSLFWYQQALGQGPEFLTYFQNEAQLDKSGLPSDRFFAERPEGSVSTLKIQRTQQEDSAVYLCASSPKRFGSGINEKLFFGSGTQLSVL.

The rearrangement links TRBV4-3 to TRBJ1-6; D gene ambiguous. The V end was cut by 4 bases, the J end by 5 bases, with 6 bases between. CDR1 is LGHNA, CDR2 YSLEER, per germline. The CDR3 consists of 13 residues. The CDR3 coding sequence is TGCGCCAGCAGCCTGGGCCATAATTCACCCCTCCACTTT. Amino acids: CASSLGHNSPLHF.

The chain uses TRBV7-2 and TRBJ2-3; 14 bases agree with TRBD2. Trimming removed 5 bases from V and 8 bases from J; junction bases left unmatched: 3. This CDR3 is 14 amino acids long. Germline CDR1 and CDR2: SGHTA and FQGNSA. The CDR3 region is CASSLGLAGVTQYF. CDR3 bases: TGTGCCAGCAGCCTGGGACTAGCGGGGGTTACGCAGTATTTT.

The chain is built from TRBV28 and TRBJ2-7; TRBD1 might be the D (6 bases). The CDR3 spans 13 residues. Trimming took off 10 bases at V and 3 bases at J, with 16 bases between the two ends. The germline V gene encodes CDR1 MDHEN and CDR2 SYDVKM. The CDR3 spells CAISPGQDYEQYF. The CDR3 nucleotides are TGTGCCATCTCTCCGGGACAAGACTACGAGCAGTACTTC.

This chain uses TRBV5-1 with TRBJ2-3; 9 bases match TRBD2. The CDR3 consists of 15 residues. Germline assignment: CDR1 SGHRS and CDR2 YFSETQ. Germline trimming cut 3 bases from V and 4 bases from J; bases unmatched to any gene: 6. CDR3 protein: CASSYTGTSPDTQYF. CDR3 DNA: TGCGCCAGCAGCTATACCGGGACTAGCCCAGATACGCAGTATTTT.

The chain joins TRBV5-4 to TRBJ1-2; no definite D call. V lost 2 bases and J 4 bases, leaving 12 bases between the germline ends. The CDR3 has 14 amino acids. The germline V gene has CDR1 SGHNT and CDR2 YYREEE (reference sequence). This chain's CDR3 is CASSFGGVFYGYTF. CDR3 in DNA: TGTGCCAGCAGCTTTGGCGGCGTTTTCTATGGCTACACCTTC.